These 31 T cell receptor beta chains originate from one sample sequenced in a study of OX40 agonist ivuxolimab in advanced cancers. The library was obtained by the immunoSEQ multiplex PCR assay. This is the immuneACCESS table as TCRdb keeps it, with only in-frame sequences that have V and J called. A part of the clones is gone; compared with another copy, unresolved V genes explain less than half, and the rest is unexplained. Within this sample are approximately 63,000 clones, with approximately 92% of them counted one time only. Under 7% of the sample comes from the top ten. The source was CD4+ or CD8+ T cells sorted from blood, collected in a trial of the OX40 agonist ivuxolimab. Receptor source: an adult with an advanced solid tumor such as melanoma, head and neck, liver or kidney cancer.

The V gene is TRBV5-4, the J gene TRBJ2-7; possibly TRBD1 for D (5 bases). Germline V gene data show CDR1 as SGHNT and CDR2 as YYREEE (reference sequence). Trimming removed 0 bases at V and 5 bases at J, with 6 bases between. This CDR3 spans 12 amino acids. The CDR3, as DNA: TGTGCCAGCAGCTTGGGACAGAACGAGCAGTACTTC. Its translation is CASSLGQNEQYF.

The chain recombines TRBV7-9 with TRBJ2-1, with a possible D match to TRBD2 (6 bases). This CDR3 is 17 amino acids long. The germline V gene has CDR1 SEHNR and CDR2 FQNEAQ (reference sequence). V was pared by 0 bases and J by 8 bases, with 20 bases between. The CDR3 DNA sequence: TGTGCCAGCAGCTTAGCGGGCGGAGGGGTCCGGAGAGATGAGCAGTTCTTC. This gives the protein CASSLAGGGVRRDEQFF.

The rearrangement joins TRBV9 to TRBJ1-1, with no clear D. The V end lost 2 bases, the J end lost 3 bases, and 11 bases lay between the germline ends. The germline V gene has CDR1 SGDLS and CDR2 YYNGEE. The CDR3 totals 14 residues. The DNA for the CDR3 is TGTGCCAGCAGCGTTTTAATTAGGGACACTGAAGCTTTCTTT. This gives the protein CASSVLIRDTEAFF. The full variable domain, in which reference TRBV9 and TRBJ1-1 provide the parts outside the CDR3, is DSGVTQTPKHLITATGQRVTLRCSPRSGDLSVYWYQQSLDQGLQFLIQYYNGEERAKGNILERFSAQQFPDLHSELNLSSLELGDSALYFCASSVLIRDTEAFFGQGTRLTVV.

The J gene is TRBJ2-7, the V gene TRBV7-9; 8 bases agree with TRBD2. The trim removed 5 bases at V and 3 bases at J, leaving 6 bases unmatched. This CDR3 has 14 amino acids. Germline values: CDR1 SEHNR, CDR2 FQNEAQ (reference sequence). CDR3 nucleotide sequence: TGTGCCAGCAGCCCCCGAAGCGGGAGCTACGAGCAGTACTTC. Translated, it gives CASSPRSGSYEQYF.

Written as DNA, the CDR3 is TGTGCCAGCAGTTTATCGGGCGGATTCTCCTATAATTCACCCCTCCACTTT. Its protein product is CASSLSGGFSYNSPLHF. The rearrangement links TRBV27 to TRBJ1-6, with D uncertain. The length of the CDR3 is 17 residues. CDR1 and CDR2 from the germline V gene are MNHEY and SMNVEV (reference sequence). V lost 0 bases and J lost 0, with 9 bases in between.

V is TRBV11-2 and J is TRBJ1-5, with D tentatively TRBD1 (5 bases). The CDR3 has 13 residues. Trimming shortened V by 4 bases and J by 5 bases, and 9 bases separated the two germline ends. Germline lookup yields CDR1 SGHAT and CDR2 FQNNGV. The CDR3 DNA reads as TGTGCCAGCAGCTCTGAAGGGGATCAGCCCCAGCATTTT. Its translation: CASSSEGDQPQHF.

The chain combines TRBV5-5 with TRBJ1-1, with D uncertain. Germline lookup yields CDR1 SGHKS and CDR2 YYEKEE (reference sequence). V lost 4 bases and J 0 bases, leaving 10 bases between the germline ends. The CDR3 runs to 14 residues. The CDR3 loop reads CASSHRDMNTEAFF. The CDR3 DNA sequence: TGTGCCAGCAGCCACAGAGATATGAACACTGAAGCTTTCTTT.

This sequence joins TRBV4-3 and TRBJ1-1; D unclear. Germline CDR1 is LGHNA and CDR2 is YSLEER. The CDR3 has 15 residues. V was trimmed by 1 base and J by 0 bases, leaving 9 bases between them. CDR3 sequence reads: CASSQGRGLNTEAFF. Written as DNA, the CDR3 is TGCGCCAGCAGCCAAGGGCGGGGTTTGAACACTGAAGCTTTCTTT.

The DNA of the CDR3 is TGTGCCAGCAGCGTAGTCGGCGGCCAAGAGACCCAGTACTTC. As protein: CASSVVGGQETQYF. The chain recombines TRBV9 with TRBJ2-5; no clear D. Germline V CDR1 and CDR2: SGDLS, YYNGEE. The V end lost 0 bases, the J end lost 1 base, and 7 bases lay between the germline ends. The CDR3 length is 14 residues.

Here the CDR3 reads CASSEAGQGWYGYTF. CDR3 DNA sequence: TGTGCCAGCAGTGAAGCCGGACAGGGATGGTATGGCTACACCTTC. The rearrangement uses TRBV2 and TRBJ1-2; 8 positions agree with TRBD1. The germline V gene encodes CDR1 SNHLY and CDR2 FYNNEI. Trimming took 0 bases from V and 5 from J; bases not matched to a gene: 5. CDR3 length: 15 residues. Full variable domain (outside the CDR3, taken from reference TRBV2 and TRBJ1-2): EPEVTQTPSHQVTQMGQEVILRCVPISNHLYFYWYRQILGQKVEFLVSFYNNEISEKSEIFDDQFSVERPDGSNFTLKIRSTKLEDSAMYFCASSEAGQGWYGYTFGSGTRLTVV.

Turning to this clone: The junction differs from germline at one of its ends, possibly a read error. CDR3 DNA: TGTGCTAGCAGCTTAATGGCCCGGGGAGGAAACACCGGGGAGCTGTTTTTT. Protein: CASSLMARGGNTGELFF. The chain uses TRBV7-7 and TRBJ2-2, with a tentative D call TRBD2 (6 bases). In germline, CDR1 is SSHAT, CDR2 FNYEAQ (reference sequence). CDR3 length: 17 residues.

The chain couples TRBV2 to TRBJ1-4; D might be TRBD1 (6 bases). The V gene lost 2 bases and the J gene lost 10 bases, with 14 bases spanning the gap. Germline V gene lookup returns CDR1 SNHLY and CDR2 FYNNEI. The CDR3 is 14 residues long. The CDR3 nucleotides read TGTGCCAGCAGTGAAAAAGGCAGGGGAGGAAAACTGTTTTTT. Amino acids: CASSEKGRGGKLFF.

This chain links TRBV27 with TRBJ2-3, with 7 positions matching TRBD1. Germline lookup yields CDR1 MNHEY and CDR2 SMNVEV (reference sequence). There are 15 residues in the CDR3. V shed 6 bases, J shed 4 bases, and the junction held 10 bases outside the gene matches. The CDR3 bases are TGTGCCAGCAGCGAGGGACAGTTCGTCTCAGATACGCAGTATTTT. The encoded protein is CASSEGQFVSDTQYF.

The chain has TRBV11-2 and TRBJ1-1, with 9 bases lining up with TRBD1. The CDR3 runs 16 residues. CDR1 and CDR2 from the germline V gene are SGHAT and FQNNGV. After removal of 7 bases from V and 8 bases from J, the junction contained 17 bases not matched to a gene. CDR3: CASILPGQGLEVEAFF. The CDR3 nucleotides are TGTGCCAGCATTTTACCGGGACAGGGACTTGAAGTCGAAGCTTTCTTT.

This chain joins TRBV5-4 and TRBJ2-3; D unresolved. V lost 2 bases and J 3 bases, leaving 1 base between the germline ends. This CDR3 has 11 amino acids. The V gene's germline CDR1 is SGHNT and CDR2 YYREEE (reference sequence). The CDR3 DNA reads TGTGCCAGCAGCTTTACAGATACGCAGTATTTT. This encodes CASSFTDTQYF.

The chain carries TRBV5-4 and TRBJ2-7, with 11 bases lining up with TRBD2. The J segment lost 2 bases and the V segment lost 3 bases, leaving 7 bases of the junction unmatched. Germline-derived CDR1 and CDR2 are SGHNT and YYREEE (reference sequence). CDR3 length equals 16 residues. The CDR3 sequence is CASSYPTSGSTYEQYF. The DNA of the CDR3 is TGTGCCAGCAGCTACCCTACTAGCGGGAGTACCTACGAGCAGTACTTC.

The chain is built from TRBV9 and TRBJ1-5; D not certain. The germline V gene has CDR1 SGDLS and CDR2 YYNGEE. Trimming left V 0 bases short and J 8 bases short, with 12 bases between. The CDR3 is 14 amino acids. The CDR3 loop is CASSVGLGREPQHF. DNA for the CDR3: TGTGCCAGCAGCGTAGGATTGGGTAGGGAGCCCCAGCATTTT.

The chain joins TRBV11-3 to TRBJ2-3; D assignment may be TRBD1 or TRBD2 (5 bases each). V lost 4 bases to trimming and J lost 5 bases, with 13 bases between them. CDR3 size: 14 residues. Germline V gene lookup returns CDR1 SGHNT and CDR2 YENEEA. CDR3 loop: CASSSGRDGDTQYF. CDR3 sequence (DNA): TGTGCCAGCAGCTCCGGCCGGGACGGAGATACGCAGTATTTT.

This clone was recorded only once. The rearrangement joins TRBV19 to TRBJ1-1; D is ambiguous. Trimming took 3 bases from V and 7 from J, leaving 15 bases between them. Germline lookup yields CDR1 LNHDA and CDR2 SQIVND (reference sequence). This CDR3 spans 14 amino acids. CDR3 nucleotide sequence: TGTGCCAGTAGTATGGGAATGGGGAGCTTTGAAGCTTTCTTT. Its protein product is CASSMGMGSFEAFF.

The V gene is TRBV9, the J gene TRBJ2-2; 10 nucleotides align to TRBD2. Germline-derived CDR1 and CDR2 are SGDLS and YYNGEE. This CDR3 spans 17 amino acids. Germline trimming cut 4 bases from V and 5 bases from J; bases unmatched to any gene: 11. The CDR3 DNA sequence: TGTGCCAGCAGCCCCCACGCTAGCGGGAGTAAGACCGGGGAGCTGTTTTTT. Amino acid sequence: CASSPHASGSKTGELFF. Full variable domain (remainder filled in from reference TRBV9 and TRBJ2-2): DSGVTQTPKHLITATGQRVTLRCSPRSGDLSVYWYQQSLDQGLQFLIQYYNGEERAKGNILERFSAQQFPDLHSELNLSSLELGDSALYFCASSPHASGSKTGELFFGEGSRLTVL.

The chain joins TRBV11-1 to TRBJ2-5; the D is unclear. The V end was cut by 1 base, the J end by 2 bases, with 11 bases between. This CDR3 spans 15 amino acids. Germline V gene data show CDR1 as SGHAT and CDR2 as FQDESV (reference sequence). CDR3 sequence reads: CASSLGVEWQETQYF. CDR3 nucleotide sequence: TGTGCCAGCAGCTTAGGCGTTGAATGGCAAGAGACCCAGTACTTC.

The chain recombines TRBV13 with TRBJ2-7; 7 nucleotides match TRBD2. Germline V gene sequence: CDR1 PRHDT, CDR2 FYEKMQ (reference sequence). V trimming: 4 bases; J trimming: 4 bases; junction bases outside the gene matches: 4. The CDR3 covers 13 residues. The CDR3 region has the DNA TGTGCCAGCAGCTCGACTAGCCGGTACGAGCAGTACTTC. Its translation is CASSSTSRYEQYF.

The chain links TRBV27 to TRBJ2-7; no reliable D call. V lost 2 bases and J lost 2, with 7 bases in between. Per the germline V gene, CDR1 is MNHEY and CDR2 is SMNVEV (reference sequence). This CDR3 has 13 amino acids. CDR3 coding DNA: TGTGCCAGCAGTTTAGGGGAAACCTACGAGCAGTACTTC. It specifies CASSLGETYEQYF.

The chain carries TRBV19 and TRBJ2-7; possible D gene TRBD1, 5 bases. Germline V gene data show CDR1 as LNHDA and CDR2 as SQIVND (reference sequence). The V and J ends lost 4 bases and 3 bases respectively, with 13 bases between them. The CDR3 totals 14 residues. CDR3 in amino acids: CASSTTEHLYEQYF. In DNA form, the CDR3 reads TGTGCCAGTAGTACGACAGAACACCTCTACGAGCAGTACTTC.

The chain is built from TRBV28 and TRBJ2-3; 12 bases agree with TRBD1. Germline trimming cut 5 bases from V and 6 bases from J; bases unmatched to any gene: 6. This CDR3 region has 15 residues. Germline loops: CDR1 MDHEN, CDR2 SYDVKM. For the CDR3, the DNA is TGTGCCAGCAGTGTCGGGACAGGGGGCGCGGATACGCAGTATTTT. This codes for CASSVGTGGADTQYF.

This chain joins TRBV7-2 and TRBJ2-7, with 8 bases aligning to TRBD2. Trimming cost V 0 bases and J 4 bases; bases outside gene matches: 5. Germline V lookup: CDR1 SGHTA, CDR2 FQGNSA. The CDR3 has 15 residues. CDR3 nucleotide sequence: TGTGCCAGCAGCTTAGCGCCTAGCGGGTTTTACGAGCAGTACTTC. It encodes CASSLAPSGFYEQYF. Using reference TRBV7-2 and TRBJ2-7 for the parts outside the CDR3, the full variable domain is GAGVSQSPSNKVTEKGKDVELRCDPISGHTALYWYRQSLGQGLEFLIYFQGNSAPDKSGLPSDRFSAERTGGSVSTLTIQRTQQEDSAVYLCASSLAPSGFYEQYFGPGTRLTVT.

The chain is built from TRBV27 and TRBJ1-2; 9 positions match TRBD1. This CDR3 is built from 17 residues. The V and J ends lost 6 bases and 4 bases, in that order; junction bases with no gene match: 15. In germline, CDR1 is MNHEY, CDR2 SMNVEV (reference sequence). The CDR3 here is CASRPKTTGTGLYGYTF. The CDR3 nucleotides read TGTGCCAGCAGGCCAAAAACCACCGGGACAGGGCTCTATGGCTACACCTTC.

Regarding this clone: The conserved closing phenylalanine or tryptophan is absent in this CDR3, likely reflecting a read error. The chain couples TRBV13 to TRBJ2-7; D may correspond to TRBD1 or TRBD2 (5 bases each). There are 14 residues in the CDR3. Germline V lookup: CDR1 PRHDT, CDR2 FYEKMQ (reference sequence). Trimming removed 0 bases from V and 2 bases from J, with 8 bases in between. The CDR3 sequence: CASSLGGDPYEQYL. The DNA for the CDR3 is TGTGCCAGCAGCTTAGGTGGGGACCCCTACGAGCAGTACCTC.

This clone was seen a single time. J is TRBJ2-1 and V is TRBV5-1, with 11 bases fitting TRBD1. This CDR3 is built from 16 residues. Germline V gene lookup returns CDR1 SGHRS and CDR2 YFSETQ. Germline trimming cut 3 bases from V and 0 bases from J; bases unmatched to any gene: 2. The CDR3 DNA sequence: TGCGCCAGCAGCTGGGGACAGGGGGGCTCCTACAATGAGCAGTTCTTC. Its protein product is CASSWGQGGSYNEQFF.

This chain uses TRBV4-3 with TRBJ1-3; D remains unclear. Germline CDR1 and CDR2: LGHNA and YSLEER. With 4 bases removed from V and 0 bases from J, the gap between germline ends came to 7 bases. The length of the CDR3 is 14 residues. CDR3 sequence reads: CASSPGVSGNTIYF. In DNA form, the CDR3 reads TGCGCCAGCAGCCCGGGAGTCTCTGGAAACACCATATATTTT.

The chain employs TRBV19 and TRBJ1-1, with unresolved D. The CDR3 is 14 amino acids. Per the germline V gene, CDR1 is LNHDA and CDR2 is SQIVND (reference sequence). V lost 3 bases, J lost 3 bases, and 11 bases lay in between. The CDR3 region is CASSISGRDTEAFF. The CDR3 nucleotides read TGTGCCAGTAGTATCTCGGGTCGAGACACTGAAGCTTTCTTT.